Included here is one TCR beta chain sequence, with context. Its target is not known. This record comes from a study of graft-versus-host responses after intestinal transplantation. Study background: Transplant types were multivisceral, liver-intestinal, or isolated intestinal. Recipients uniformly received anti-thymocyte globulin induction, followed by tacrolimus and steroids for about 3 years.

Measured with immunoSEQ multiplex PCR; TCRdb has only the in-frame clones, and not every one. The data hold 20,000 to 25,000 clones, with approximately 92% observed a single time. Overall study results and limits: GvH clones turned up in recipient marrow; some had shown up first in ileum or blood.

This clonotype originated in a human patient who received an intestinal transplant, so some T cells may come from the graft donor. The sample in question was PBMCs, obtained approximately 250 days after intestinal transplant.

CDR3 bases: TGTGCCAGCAGTTTTCAGAATTCTGGAAACACCATATATTTT. This gives the protein CASSFQNSGNTIYF. V gene TRBV6-5 combines with J gene TRBJ1-3; the D is unclear. Trimming shortened V by 4 bases and J by 1 base, and 8 bases separated the two germline ends. CDR3 length equals 14 residues. In germline, CDR1 is MNHEY, CDR2 SVGAGI.